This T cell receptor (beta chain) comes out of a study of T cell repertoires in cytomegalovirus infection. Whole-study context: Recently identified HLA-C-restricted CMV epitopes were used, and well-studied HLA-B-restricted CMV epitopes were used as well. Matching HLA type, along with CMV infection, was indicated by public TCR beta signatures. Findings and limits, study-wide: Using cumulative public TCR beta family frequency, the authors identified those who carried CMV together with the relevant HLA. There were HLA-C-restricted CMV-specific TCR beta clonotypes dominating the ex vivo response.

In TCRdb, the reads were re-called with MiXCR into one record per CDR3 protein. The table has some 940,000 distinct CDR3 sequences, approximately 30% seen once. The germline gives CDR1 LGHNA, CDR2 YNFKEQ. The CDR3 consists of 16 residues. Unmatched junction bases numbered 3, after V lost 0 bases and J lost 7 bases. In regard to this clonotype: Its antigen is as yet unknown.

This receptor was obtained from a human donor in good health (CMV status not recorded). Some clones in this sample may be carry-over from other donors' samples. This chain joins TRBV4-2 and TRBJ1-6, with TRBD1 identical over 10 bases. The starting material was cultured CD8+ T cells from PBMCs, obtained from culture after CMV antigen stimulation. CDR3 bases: TGTGCCAGCAGCCAAGATTGGGGACAGGGGAATTCACCCCTCCACTTT. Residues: CASSQDWGQGNSPLHF.